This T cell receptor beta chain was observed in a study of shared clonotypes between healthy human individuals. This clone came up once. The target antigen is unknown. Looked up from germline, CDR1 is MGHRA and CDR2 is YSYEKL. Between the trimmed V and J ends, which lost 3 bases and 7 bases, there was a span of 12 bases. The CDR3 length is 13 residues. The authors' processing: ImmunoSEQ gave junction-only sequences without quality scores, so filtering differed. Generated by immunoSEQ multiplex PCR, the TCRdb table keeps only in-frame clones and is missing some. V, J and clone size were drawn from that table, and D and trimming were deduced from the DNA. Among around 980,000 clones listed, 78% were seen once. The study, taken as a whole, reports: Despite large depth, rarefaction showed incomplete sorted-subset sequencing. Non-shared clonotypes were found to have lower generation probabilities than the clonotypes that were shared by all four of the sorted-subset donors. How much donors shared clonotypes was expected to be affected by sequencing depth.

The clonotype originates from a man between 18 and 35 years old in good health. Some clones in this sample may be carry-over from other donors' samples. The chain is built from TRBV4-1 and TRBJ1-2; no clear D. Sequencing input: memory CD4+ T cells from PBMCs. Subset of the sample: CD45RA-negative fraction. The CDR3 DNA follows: TGCGCCAGCAGCCATTTAGGTAGCAGTGGCTACACCTTC. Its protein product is CASSHLGSSGYTF.